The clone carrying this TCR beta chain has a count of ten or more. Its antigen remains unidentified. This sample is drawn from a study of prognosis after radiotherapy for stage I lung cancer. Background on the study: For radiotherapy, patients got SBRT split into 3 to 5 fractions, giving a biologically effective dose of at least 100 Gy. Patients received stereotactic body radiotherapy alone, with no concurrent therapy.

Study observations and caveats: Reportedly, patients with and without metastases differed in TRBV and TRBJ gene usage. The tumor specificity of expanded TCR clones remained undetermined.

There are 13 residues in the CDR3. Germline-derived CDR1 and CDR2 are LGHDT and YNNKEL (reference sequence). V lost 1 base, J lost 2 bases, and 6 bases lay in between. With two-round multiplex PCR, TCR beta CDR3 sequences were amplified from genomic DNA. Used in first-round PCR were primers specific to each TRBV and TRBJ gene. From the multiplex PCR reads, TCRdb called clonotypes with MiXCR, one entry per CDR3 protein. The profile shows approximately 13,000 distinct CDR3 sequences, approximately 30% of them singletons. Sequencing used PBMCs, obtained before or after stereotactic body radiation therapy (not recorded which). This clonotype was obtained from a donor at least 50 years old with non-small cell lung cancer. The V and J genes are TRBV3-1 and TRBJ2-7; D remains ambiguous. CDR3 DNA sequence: TGTGCCAGCAGCCAAGGACAAGCCTACGAGCAGTACTTC. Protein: CASSQGQAYEQYF.